This is a list of T cell receptor beta chains from one sample in a study of identical twins. One entry per CDR3 protein, called by TCRdb with MiXCR from the 5' RACE reads. The data show around 1.7 million distinct CDR3 sequences, with about 32% seen just once and about 0.27% held by the top ten. Sample: cord blood. The receptors were gathered from a newborn girl in good health. Each CDR3 is given with its conserved first and last residue. A D gene is named only where the DNA matches it firmly. Part of the rows lack a size; the others show once, few, many or a class for expanded clones.

V: TRBV20-1; D: TRBD2; J: TRBJ2-2; size: -; CDR3: CSAPSMGSGRTGELFF; DNA: TGCAGTGCCCCCTCCATGGGTAGCGGGAGGACCGGGGAGCTGTTTTTT
V: TRBV4-2; D: -; J: TRBJ1-2; size: few; CDR3: CASSPLLPGGPNYGYTF; DNA: TGTGCCAGCAGCCCCCTACTCCCGGGAGGACCTAACTATGGCTACACCTTC
V: TRBV20-1; D: TRBD2; J: TRBJ2-3; size: -; CDR3: CSAIFAGEPDTQYF; DNA: TGCAGTGCTATTTTTGCGGGAGAACCGGATACGCAGTATTTT
V: TRBV27; D: -; J: TRBJ2-4; size: few; CDR3: CASSLGRKIAKNIQYF; DNA: TGTGCCAGCAGTTTAGGGCGGAAAATAGCCAAAAACATTCAGTACTTC
V: TRBV28; D: -; J: TRBJ2-7; size: few; CDR3: CASTDNAYEQYF; DNA: TGTGCCAGCACCGACAACGCCTACGAGCAGTACTTC
V: TRBV7-7; D: TRBD2; J: TRBJ2-5; size: few; CDR3: CASSLKPGLAIETQYF; DNA: TGTGCTAGCAGCTTAAAACCGGGACTAGCTATCGAGACCCAGTACTTC
V: TRBV3-1; D: -; J: TRBJ1-5; size: few; CDR3: CASSLATGLVHF; DNA: TGTGCCAGCAGCCTTGCCACAGGGTTGGTGCATTTT
V: TRBV27; D: -; J: TRBJ2-1; size: few; CDR3: CASSFSALSGEQFF; DNA: TGTGCCAGCAGTTTTTCGGCCTTAAGTGGTGAGCAGTTCTTC
V: TRBV7-2; D: -; J: TRBJ2-1; size: -; CDR3: CASSSHRANEQFF; DNA: TGTGCCAGCAGTTCCCACAGGGCGAATGAGCAGTTCTTC
V: TRBV7-9; D: -; J: TRBJ2-1; size: -; CDR3: CAGAGASYNEQFF; DNA: TGTGCCGGCGCCGGGGCTTCCTACAATGAGCAGTTCTTC
V: TRBV29-1; D: -; J: TRBJ2-2; size: -; CDR3: CSAKGRQNTGELFF; DNA: TGCAGCGCCAAGGGCCGACAGAACACCGGGGAGCTGTTTTTT
V: TRBV3-1; D: -; J: TRBJ1-5; size: -; CDR3: CASSQSDAGQPQHF; DNA: TGTGCCAGCAGCCAATCGGACGCGGGTCAGCCCCAGCATTTT
V: TRBV20-1; D: -; J: TRBJ2-7; size: -; CDR3: CSARLVGLGDDYEQYF; DNA: TGCAGTGCTCGACTCGTTGGATTGGGGGATGACTACGAGCAGTACTTC
V: TRBV11-2; D: -; J: TRBJ2-3; size: few; CDR3: CASSLVWRHTQYF; DNA: TGTGCCAGCAGCTTAGTCTGGCGGCATACGCAGTATTTT
V: TRBV20-1; D: -; J: TRBJ1-4; size: few; CDR3: CSARDLRGRRTNEKLFF; DNA: TGCAGTGCTAGAGATCTTAGGGGGAGGAGGACTAATGAAAAACTGTTTTTT
V: TRBV20-1; D: -; J: TRBJ2-4; size: few; CDR3: CSARDGARAKNIQYF; DNA: TGCAGTGCTAGAGACGGGGCAAGAGCCAAAAACATTCAGTACTTC
V: TRBV20-1; D: TRBD1; J: TRBJ1-2; size: -; CDR3: CSARDADRGYGYTF; DNA: TGCAGTGCTAGAGATGCGGACAGGGGTTATGGCTACACCTTC
V: TRBV7-9; D: -; J: TRBJ1-1; size: few; CDR3: CASSLQGGSEAFF; DNA: TGTGCCAGCAGCCTGCAAGGGGGTTCTGAAGCTTTCTTT
V: TRBV9; D: TRBD1; J: TRBJ2-2; size: -; CDR3: CASSVEGTDYGELFF; DNA: TGTGCCAGCAGCGTAGAGGGGACAGACTACGGGGAGCTGTTTTTT
V: TRBV4-1; D: -; J: TRBJ1-4; size: -; CDR3: CASSQVFFRGANEKLFF; DNA: TGCGCCAGCAGCCAAGTCTTTTTCCGGGGAGCTAATGAAAAACTGTTTTTT
V: TRBV6-1; D: -; J: TRBJ2-7; size: -; CDR3: CASSEGGGDSYEQYF; DNA: TGTGCCAGCAGTGAAGGCGGTGGGGATTCCTACGAGCAGTACTTC
V: TRBV20-1; D: TRBD2; J: TRBJ2-7; size: -; CDR3: CSARERGLGLPLATEQYF; DNA: TGCAGTGCTAGAGAGCGAGGACTAGGCCTCCCCCTGGCTACCGAGCAGTACTTC
V: TRBV5-1; D: TRBD2; J: TRBJ2-3; size: -; CDR3: CASSAGLAGTGTDTQYF; DNA: TGCGCCAGCAGCGCCGGACTAGCGGGAACGGGCACAGATACGCAGTATTTT
V: TRBV2; D: TRBD2; J: TRBJ2-7; size: -; CDR3: CASSDGGRASYEQYF; DNA: TGTGCCAGCAGTGATGGCGGGAGGGCCTCCTACGAGCAGTACTTC
V: TRBV10-3; D: TRBD2; J: TRBJ2-3; size: -; CDR3: CATGGAVTASTDTQYF; DNA: TGTGCCACCGGGGGGGCGGTGACAGCCAGCACAGATACGCAGTATTTT
V: TRBV29-1; D: -; J: TRBJ1-1; size: -; CDR3: CSVEVAEAFF; DNA: TGCAGCGTTGAAGTGGCGGAAGCTTTCTTT
V: TRBV7-2; D: TRBD1; J: TRBJ2-1; size: -; CDR3: CASSFRQGRNEQFF; DNA: TGTGCCAGCAGCTTCAGACAGGGAAGGAATGAGCAGTTCTTC
V: TRBV16; D: TRBD1; J: TRBJ1-6; size: few; CDR3: CASSRTGRSSYNSPLHF; DNA: TGTGCCAGCAGTCGGACAGGGAGGAGCTCCTATAATTCACCCCTCCACTTT